This T cell receptor beta chain was captured in a study of T-cell reconstitution after alpha-beta-depleted transplantation in children. Overall study findings and caveats: One year after transplant, T-cell counts and diversity came mostly from newly produced T cells. There were reportedly several hundred expanded graft clones from which alpha-beta T cells came about two months after transplant. Some patients showed high day-60 TCRbeta diversity, which derived from surviving recipient T cells and thymic progenitors.

Unique molecular identifiers tagged the TCRbeta library. TCRdb recomputed calls from the PCR reads with MiXCR, one row per CDR3 protein. The sample consists of about 580,000 distinct CDR3 sequences, roughly 23% of them appearing once. Concerning this clonotype: The antigen is unknown.

Source: PBMCs, mostly from graft donor cells, taken 360 days after TCRalphabeta/CD19-depleted stem cell transplant. This TCR was recovered from a boy under three years old who had a stem cell transplant for acute myeloid leukemia, so the T cells may come from the graft donor.

This CDR3 is CASSYEWAKNIQYF. For the CDR3, the DNA is TGTGCCAGCAGTTACGAGTGGGCCAAAAACATTCAGTACTTC. V gene TRBV6-5 combines with J gene TRBJ2-4, with D unclear. Germline V gives CDR1 MNHEY, CDR2 SVGAGI. The V end was cut by 2 bases, the J end by 1 base, with 6 bases between. This CDR3 is 14 amino acids long.